This T cell receptor (beta chain) was recovered during a study of B cell selection in AIRE deficiency. Study findings and constraints: About 30% of healthy-shared Treg TCRbeta sequences appeared in patient Tconv cells. Patient Tconv and Treg cells showed healthy-like TCRBV usage, CDR3 length, diversity. Of a few thousand shared Treg TCRbeta sequences, about 32% were healthy-only, approximately 10% patient-only.

Original handling: Patients' conventional T cells yielded some 9.9x10^4 distinct TCRbeta sequences; donors' about 1.3x10^5. TCRdb's copy holds only in-frame clones and misses some; the assay was immunoSEQ multiplex PCR. The D gene and trimming were derived from the DNA, and the V and J assignments and clone size from that table. The sample shows tens of thousands of clones, 95% to 98% of them seen only once. Conventional CD4 T cells were sorted as CD4+CD127+ cells. Concerning this clone: The antigen is undetermined.

V was clipped by 7 bases and J by 5 bases, with 12 bases between them. Germline V gene data show CDR1 as ENHRY and CDR2 as SYGVKD. This CDR3 is 12 amino acids long. The clonotype was recovered from a human donor with AIRE deficiency. Sequenced sample: conventional CD4+ T cells sorted from PBMCs. This rearrangement joins TRBV10-3 to TRBJ2-7; the D gene is possibly TRBD2 (5 bases). The CDR3 is CAINPGGDEQYF. CDR3 coding DNA: TGTGCCATCAACCCAGGAGGAGACGAGCAGTACTTC.